This T cell receptor beta chain derives from a study of CD8 T cells in Susac syndrome. At the level of the study: Among the Susac syndrome patients sequenced, five or six had active disease and about eight were in remission. When blood was drawn, the patients with Susac syndrome were therapy-naive, on corticosteroids, or on intravenous immunoglobulin alone.

Sequencing of TCR beta covered CD8+ and CD4+ T cells obtained from blood. CDR1 and CDR2 from the germline V gene are SGDLS and YYNGEE. With V trimmed by 0 bases and J by 2 bases, 0 bases remained unmatched. CDR3 size: 15 residues. About 0.5 to 1 ug RNA was reverse transcribed with random hexamers. TCRdb redid the calling of the immunoSEQ multiplex PCR reads with MiXCR, one entry per CDR3 protein. Found here are around 140,000 distinct CDR3 sequences, approximately 95% of them singletons; the top ten hold roughly 0.15%. V usage is TRBV9 and J usage is TRBJ2-5; 11 nucleotides match TRBD1. The sequencing input was CD4+ T cells from PBMCs. This receptor was taken from a human donor with Susac syndrome. CDR3 sequence: CASSVGDRGQETQYF. The CDR3 bases are TGTGCCAGCAGCGTAGGGGACAGGGGGCAAGAGACCCAGTACTTC. The full variable domain, its missing parts supplied by reference TRBV9 and TRBJ2-5, is DSGVTQTPKHLITATGQRVTLRCSPRSGDLSVYWYQQSLDQGLQFLIQYYNGEERAKGNILERFSAQQFPDLHSELNLSSLELGDSALYFCASSVGDRGQETQYFGPGTRLLVL.